This T cell receptor (beta chain) came from a study of human T cells and chemical hapten exposure. Study summary: Minor pooled library volume differences mainly drove per-sample TCR yield variation.

This CDR3 is built from 17 residues. Per the germline V gene, CDR1 is LGHNA and CDR2 is YSLEER. Trimming stripped 2 bases from V and 5 bases from J, with 18 bases between. Indicated time point: healthy volunteer bleed at 2 weeks. Unfractionated whole blood was the source from which total RNA was extracted. Study-wide points: The study found that DPC sensitization did not change TCRs above 1 in 1000 frequency.

In its sample, this clonotype was seen a few times. Its antigen is not known. Attachment of unique molecular identifiers to individual cDNA molecules was performed in the library. As processed by the authors: A per-sample median of approximately 87,000 TCRs was observed, with counts ranging from roughly 20,000 to 750,000. TCRdb called the RACE reads again in MiXCR, with one record for every CDR3 protein. The V and J calls and clone size are TCRdb's, not the authors'. The profile covers around 130,000 distinct CDR3 sequences, with approximately 8.3% appearing a single time and 1.5% to 2% taken by the ten largest.

The chain recombines TRBV4-3 with TRBJ1-4; D not certain. What was sequenced was whole blood. This sequence was found in a male donor in good health. Some clones in this sample may be carry-over from other donors' samples. CDR3 coding DNA: TGCGCCAGCAGCCAAAACCCCTTGGGTGGAACCAATGAAAAACTGTTTTTT. Protein: CASSQNPLGGTNEKLFF.